The 2 T cell receptor beta chains given below trace back to one sample, sequenced in a study of blood T cell repertoires in COVID-19. Sequenced by immunoSEQ multiplex PCR; TCRdb stores in-frame clones only, minus some. The sample includes about 180,000 clones, 89% seen only once; the top ten take approximately 2.1%. Sequencing was done on a sample of PBMCs or T cells enriched from blood (not recorded which). The source of these receptors is a woman in her 40s with acute COVID-19.

The J gene is TRBJ1-6, the V gene TRBV3-1 (or the pseudogene TRBV3-2); no reliable D call. Germline V gives CDR1 LGHDT, CDR2 YNNKEL (reference sequence). The CDR3 runs 14 residues. V was shortened by 4 bases and J by 5 bases, with 9 bases between the two germline ends. The CDR3 bases are TGTGCCAGCAGCCGAGGGCAGAATAATTCACCCCTCCACTTT. Its protein product is CASSRGQNNSPLHF.

V and J are TRBV7-2 and TRBJ2-1, with unresolved D. Germline CDR1 is SGHTA and CDR2 is FQGNSA. The CDR3 is 14 residues long. Trimming took off 1 base at V and 6 bases at J, with 10 bases between the two ends. The CDR3 protein is CASSLEVTRNEQFF. The CDR3 coding sequence is TGTGCCAGCAGCTTAGAGGTGACTCGCAATGAGCAGTTCTTC.